Below, 28 T cell receptor beta chains from the same sample are listed, as sequenced in a study of Ad26.COV2.S vaccination and SARS-CoV-2 variants. Treatment described: 19 received Ad26.COV2.S at low or high dose, single or two shots; 5 received placebo; per-sample allocation not given. Sampling took place 63 days after the first vaccine or placebo injection. Only in-frame clones appear in the TCRdb table, and some are missing; sequencing was by immunoSEQ multiplex PCR. Counted here are around 310,000 clones, approximately 87% occurring once; the ten biggest clones make up 5.5%. The starting material was peripheral blood, obtained in a trial of Ad26.COV2.S vaccine versus placebo. These receptors all come from a person aged 18 to 59 who received the Ad26.COV2.S COVID-19 vaccine or a placebo.

The chain links TRBV4-3 to TRBJ2-1, with a tentative D call TRBD2 (7 bases). The CDR3 is 19 amino acids. The V end lost 0 bases, the J end lost 9 bases, and 27 bases lay between the germline ends. Looked up from germline, CDR1 is LGHNA and CDR2 is YSLEER. The CDR3: CASSQDPARLGGGPGEQFF. CDR3 nucleotides: TGCGCCAGCAGCCAAGATCCAGCTAGACTGGGGGGGGGCCCGGGTGAGCAGTTCTTC.

The gene calls are TRBV6-6 and TRBJ1-5; D unresolved. V shed 6 bases and J shed 6 bases, with 15 bases lying between them. Germline V lookup: CDR1 MNHNY, CDR2 SVGAGI (reference sequence). There are 14 residues in the CDR3. The CDR3: CASSMGSFGQPQHF. Here the CDR3 DNA reads TGTGCCAGCAGCATGGGTAGTTTTGGTCAGCCCCAGCATTTT.

The CDR3 DNA reads as TGTGCCAGCAGCCCGCTCGAGGTAGCGGGGCTGGAGACCCAGTACTTC. Translating it yields CASSPLEVAGLETQYF. The chain recombines TRBV3-1 (or the pseudogene TRBV3-2) with TRBJ2-5; 8 bases align to TRBD2. Germline V gene lookup returns CDR1 LGHDT and CDR2 YNNKEL (reference sequence). V lost 4 bases, J lost 5 bases, and 12 bases stayed unmatched. CDR3 size: 16 residues.

This chain connects TRBV9 to TRBJ2-1; weak D call: TRBD2 (5 bases). The CDR3 consists of 12 residues. Trimming stripped 3 bases from V and 5 bases from J, with 6 bases between. Germline V gene data show CDR1 as SGDLS and CDR2 as YYNGEE. The CDR3 DNA follows: TGTGCCAGCAGCGGGACTCACAATGAGCAGTTCTTC. This encodes CASSGTHNEQFF.

This clone was counted between two and nine times. V and J are TRBV6-1 and TRBJ1-5; tentatively, D is TRBD1 (5 bases). The CDR3 has 16 amino acids. Germline-derived CDR1 and CDR2 are MNHNS and SASEGT. Between the trimmed V and J ends, which lost 4 bases and 2 bases, there was a span of 15 bases. The CDR3 DNA reads TGTGCCAGCAGTGTAGCCTGGGACGGCGGCAATCAGCCCCAGCATTTT. As protein: CASSVAWDGGNQPQHF.

The chain employs TRBV7-2 and TRBJ1-4; 7 bases are shared with TRBD1. V gave up 0 bases and J gave up 6 bases; unmatched junction bases: 1. Germline V gene data show CDR1 as SGHTA and CDR2 as FQGNSA. This CDR3 has 14 amino acids. CDR3 DNA sequence: TGTGCCAGCAGCTTAGCCGGGACAGATGAAAAACTGTTTTTT. As protein: CASSLAGTDEKLFF. The variable domain in full, with the rest retrieved from reference TRBV7-2 and TRBJ1-4, is GAGVSQSPSNKVTEKGKDVELRCDPISGHTALYWYRQSLGQGLEFLIYFQGNSAPDKSGLPSDRFSAERTGGSVSTLTIQRTQQEDSAVYLCASSLAGTDEKLFFGSGTQLSVL.

The chain links TRBV4-2 to TRBJ2-5; no clear D. The germline CDR1 and CDR2 sequences are LGHNA and YNFKEQ. The CDR3 is 15 amino acids. V gave up 1 base and J gave up 2 bases, with 11 bases separating them. The CDR3 DNA reads TGTGCCAGCAGCCAAGGCGTGGCGGAACAAGAGACCCAGTACTTC. This gives the protein CASSQGVAEQETQYF.

CDR3 protein: CASSFPTSGSTDTQYF. CDR3 DNA sequence: TGTGCCAGCAGCTTCCCCACTAGCGGGAGCACAGATACGCAGTATTTT. The chain employs TRBV5-6 and TRBJ2-3, with TRBD2 matching over 9 bases. The CDR3 spans 16 residues. Germline CDR1 SGHDT, CDR2 YYEEEE. The V gene end was trimmed by 2 bases and the J gene end by 0 bases; junction bases not matched to a gene: 4.

The V gene is TRBV5-5, the J gene TRBJ2-3; weak D call: TRBD2 (7 bases). The CDR3 consists of 16 residues. In germline, CDR1 is SGHKS, CDR2 YYEKEE (reference sequence). V lost 4 bases, J lost 0 bases, and 15 bases lay in between. The CDR3 nucleotides read TGTGCCAGCAGCCAGAGGGGGAGGGGGAGCACAGATACGCAGTATTTT. It is translated as CASSQRGRGSTDTQYF.

This sequence joins TRBV5-4 and TRBJ2-3; 8 nucleotides agree with TRBD2. The trim removed 4 bases at V and 3 bases at J, leaving 7 bases unmatched. Germline V gene data show CDR1 as SGHNT and CDR2 as YYREEE (reference sequence). The CDR3 is 15 residues long. The CDR3 loop reads CASSPPGLGTDTQYF. In DNA form, the CDR3 reads TGTGCCAGCAGCCCGCCGGGACTAGGAACAGATACGCAGTATTTT.

The CDR3 DNA is TGTGCCAGCAGGAGGGTCACAGATACGCAGTATTTT. Amino acid sequence: CASRRVTDTQYF. This chain connects TRBV5-4 to TRBJ2-3; TRBD2 is a possible D gene (5 bases). V lost 5 bases to trimming and J lost 2 bases, with 6 bases between them. This CDR3 comprises 12 residues. CDR1 and CDR2 from the germline V gene are SGHNT and YYREEE (reference sequence).

The chain couples TRBV2 to TRBJ2-2; D might be TRBD2 (6 bases). Germline V gene lookup returns CDR1 SNHLY and CDR2 FYNNEI. The ends were cut back, 7 bases at V and 5 bases at J, with 20 bases in the middle. CDR3 length: 16 residues. The CDR3 region has the DNA TGTGCCAGCAAAGATTTGGGGCGGGATAGAACCGGGGAGCTGTTTTTT. Its translation: CASKDLGRDRTGELFF.

In DNA form, the CDR3 reads TGTGCCAGCACCCAAGGGGGGGGCAAGGTTGTCGGGGAGCTGTTTTTT. This codes for CASTQGGGKVVGELFF. The V call is TRBV6-6, the J call TRBJ2-2; perhaps TRBD2 as D (7 bases). The CDR3 spans 16 residues. The germline V gene has CDR1 MNHNY and CDR2 SVGAGI (reference sequence). Trimming removed 7 bases at V and 7 bases at J, with 22 bases between.

The J gene is TRBJ2-3, the V gene TRBV7-2; 7 bases are a match to TRBD2. The CDR3 loop spans 16 amino acids. Germline lookup yields CDR1 SGHTA and CDR2 FQGNSA. With V trimmed by 1 base and J by 2 bases, 6 bases remained unmatched. CDR3 region: CASSLEGTTATDTQYF. The CDR3 nucleotides read TGTGCCAGCAGCTTAGAGGGGACTACCGCCACAGATACGCAGTATTTT.

V gene TRBV5-5 combines with J gene TRBJ1-6; 7 bases line up with TRBD1. Per the germline V gene, CDR1 is SGHKS and CDR2 is YYEKEE (reference sequence). J lost 11 bases, V lost 4 bases, and 9 bases had no gene match. The CDR3 has 14 residues. The CDR3 coding sequence is TGTGCCAGCAGCCCGACAGGGATAGCGACACCCCTCCACTTT. It codes for CASSPTGIATPLHF.

The chain joins TRBV5-5 to TRBJ2-7; D possibly matches TRBD1 or TRBD2 (6 bases each). CDR3 length: 14 amino acids. V shed 1 base and J shed 2 bases, with 10 bases lying between them. The V gene's germline CDR1 is SGHKS and CDR2 YYEKEE (reference sequence). The CDR3 loop reads CASSLSGGPYEQYF. CDR3 DNA: TGTGCCAGCAGCTTGTCTGGGGGGCCCTACGAGCAGTACTTC. The full variable domain, its missing parts supplied by reference TRBV5-5 and TRBJ2-7, is DAGVTQSPTHLIKTRGQQVTLRCSPISGHKSVSWYQQVLGQGPQFIFQYYEKEERGRGNFPDRFSARQFPNYSSELNVNALLLGDSALYLCASSLSGGPYEQYFGPGTRLTVT.

The genes are TRBV4-1 and TRBJ1-5, with TRBD1 identical over 7 bases. V gave up 4 bases and J gave up 0 bases; unmatched junction bases: 9. Germline V gene lookup returns CDR1 MGHRA and CDR2 YSYEKL. The CDR3 totals 17 residues. CDR3 amino acids: CASSPTGPQYSNQPQHF. CDR3 in DNA: TGCGCCAGCAGCCCGACAGGGCCTCAATATAGCAATCAGCCCCAGCATTTT.

The chain couples TRBV27 to TRBJ2-3; the D gene is possibly TRBD1 (5 bases). The V and J ends lost 1 base and 2 bases respectively, with 13 bases between them. The CDR3 runs 16 residues. Per germline, CDR1 MNHEY and CDR2 SMNVEV (reference sequence). CDR3 nucleotides: TGTGCCAGCAGTTTATGGGCAGGGCAGTTCACAGATACGCAGTATTTT. Encoded protein: CASSLWAGQFTDTQYF.

The rearrangement uses TRBV5-4 and TRBJ1-1; D is unclear. V dropped 7 bases and J dropped 1 base, with 20 bases sitting between them. Looked up from germline, CDR1 is SGHNT and CDR2 is YYREEE (reference sequence). This CDR3 spans 16 amino acids. The CDR3 region is CASALPGGSTNTEAFF. In nucleotides, the CDR3 is TGTGCCAGCGCTCTCCCCGGTGGGTCAACGAACACTGAAGCTTTCTTT. Using reference TRBV5-4 and TRBJ1-1 for the parts outside the CDR3, the full variable domain is ETGVTQSPTHLIKTRGQQVTLRCSSQSGHNTVSWYQQALGQGPQFIFQYYREEENGRGNFPPRFSGLQFPNYSSELNVNALELDDSALYLCASALPGGSTNTEAFFGQGTRLTVV.

This clone appeared once. V is TRBV5-4 and J is TRBJ2-1; possible D gene TRBD1, 6 bases. Germline CDR1 reads SGHNT; CDR2 reads YYREEE (reference sequence). The V and J ends lost 5 bases and 4 bases respectively, with 19 bases between them. The CDR3 sequence is 16 residues long. The CDR3 reads CASSYRRGYYYNEQFF. In DNA form, the CDR3 reads TGTGCCAGCAGTTACCGCAGGGGATACTATTACAATGAGCAGTTCTTC. The full variable domain, its missing parts supplied by reference TRBV5-4 and TRBJ2-1, is ETGVTQSPTHLIKTRGQQVTLRCSSQSGHNTVSWYQQALGQGPQFIFQYYREEENGRGNFPPRFSGLQFPNYSSELNVNALELDDSALYLCASSYRRGYYYNEQFFGPGTRLTVL.

CDR3 loop: CASSRSGSTDTQYF. Written as DNA, the CDR3 is TGTGCCAGCTCACGCAGCGGGAGCACAGATACGCAGTATTTT. The chain combines TRBV18 with TRBJ2-3; D may be TRBD2 (6 bases). CDR3 size: 14 residues. V dropped 4 bases and J dropped 0 bases, with 8 bases sitting between them. Germline V CDR1 and CDR2: KGHSH, LQKENI.

J is TRBJ2-6 and V is TRBV5-4, with D possibly being TRBD2 (5 bases). In germline, CDR1 is SGHNT, CDR2 YYREEE (reference sequence). Trimming pared 4 bases from V and 0 bases from J, leaving 11 bases between. This CDR3 region has 16 residues. CDR3 DNA: TGTGCCAGCAGCCCGACTACTCACTCTGGGGCCAACGTCCTGACTTTC. Amino acid sequence: CASSPTTHSGANVLTF. Complete variable domain (other parts from reference TRBV5-4 and TRBJ2-6): ETGVTQSPTHLIKTRGQQVTLRCSSQSGHNTVSWYQQALGQGPQFIFQYYREEENGRGNFPPRFSGLQFPNYSSELNVNALELDDSALYLCASSPTTHSGANVLTFGAGSRLTVL.

The chain combines TRBV21-1 with TRBJ1-1; the D call of TRBD1 is as the table states it, not checked on the DNA. TRBV21-1 is a recognized pseudogene. The CDR3 runs 16 residues. The chain's CDR3 is CASSKLSGRGLSEAFF. The CDR3 coding sequence is TGTGCCAGCAGCAAATTGAGTGGCAGGGGCCTCTCTGAAGCTTTCTTT.

The chain links TRBV7-2 to TRBJ1-4; TRBD1 matches 9 bases. The V gene's germline CDR1 is SGHTA and CDR2 FQGNSA. V lost 4 bases and J lost 8; bases outside the gene matches: 8. The CDR3 sequence is 15 residues long. CDR3 DNA: TGTGCCAGCAGCTCAGGACAGGGGAGGCAGGAAAAACTGTTTTTT. Amino acids: CASSSGQGRQEKLFF.

The V gene is TRBV4-3, the J gene TRBJ1-2; weak D call: TRBD1 (5 bases). Germline V gene lookup returns CDR1 LGHNA and CDR2 YSLEER. There are 12 residues in the CDR3. Between the trimmed V and J ends, which lost 1 base and 6 bases, there was a span of 6 bases. Here the CDR3 DNA reads TGCGCCAGCAGCCAAGCGGGGCATGGCTACACCTTC. Protein: CASSQAGHGYTF.

This clone has just one count. The V call is TRBV7-9, the J call TRBJ2-3, with D possibly being TRBD2 (6 bases). The V end lost 4 bases, the J end lost 2 bases, and 10 bases lay between the germline ends. The CDR3 runs to 14 residues. Germline V gene sequence: CDR1 SEHNR, CDR2 FQNEAQ (reference sequence). Here the CDR3 DNA reads TGTGCCAGCAGCTCCTGGGACTCCACAGATACGCAGTATTTT. This encodes CASSSWDSTDTQYF.

This chain links TRBV7-8 with TRBJ1-5; 9 bases fit TRBD1. Germline V gene data show CDR1 as SGHVS and CDR2 as FQNEAQ. J lost 1 base, V lost 3 bases, and 4 bases had no gene match. The CDR3 spans 16 residues. The CDR3 nucleotides are TGTGCCAGCAGCTTTAACAGGGGGCCGAGCAATCAGCCCCAGCATTTT. Translation: CASSFNRGPSNQPQHF.

The rearrangement links TRBV18 to TRBJ1-6; TRBD1 might be the D (5 bases). This CDR3 region has 16 residues. The germline V and J ends were trimmed by 1 base and 3 bases, with 10 bases remaining between them. Germline CDR1 is KGHSH and CDR2 is LQKENI. CDR3 in amino acids: CASSPRGNIYNSPLHF. In DNA form, the CDR3 reads TGTGCCAGCTCACCACGGGGGAACATCTATAATTCACCCCTCCACTTT.